One T cell receptor (beta chain) is described in this entry. Its antigen is unknown. The sample holds no much larger clone one base away, and base qualities are not on file. Chronic pancreatitis pancreas tissue was obtained from patients undergoing total pancreatectomy with islet autotransplantation (TPIAT). None of the chronic pancreatitis patients included in the study had a known history of diabetes. For TCRbeta sequencing, genomic DNA was pulled straight from bulk pancreas tissue, skipping any T cell sorting. Pancreas tissues from patients and organ donors were collected consecutively at two US centers. CDR1 and CDR2 are drawn from the germline V gene: KGHSH, LQKENI. From the cysteine through the phenylalanine, the CDR3 covers 16 amino acids. Left in the record is the CDR3 DNA by itself, 48 bases read in frame from the first base. A distance of 14 bases separates the germline ends of V and J, which lose 2 bases and 3 bases respectively.

The entry originates in a study of immune characteristics of hereditary and idiopathic chronic pancreatitis. For the study in its entirety: Local immune cells and TCRbeta repertoires in the pancreas were profiled in this study for hereditary and idiopathic chronic pancreatitis, with control organ donor pancreases used for comparison. In total, four or five control pancreases, about 7 hereditary chronic pancreatitis pancreases and roughly six idiopathic chronic pancreatitis pancreases underwent TCRbeta sequencing. The gDNA-based approach was selected because minimal in vitro experimental manipulation of pancreas-infiltrating T cells was involved. The full study reports these points: The study did not include chronic pancreatitis caused by alcohol use. Because patient tissue could be obtained only at the time of TPIAT, differences in disease duration may have affected the immune findings. Hereditary and idiopathic chronic pancreatitis differed in Vbeta-Jbeta gene family usage, including TRBV10, TRBV19, TRBV23 and TRBV5. Among 10 to 15 chronic pancreatitis patients, a positive correlation was found between numbers of productive TCR rearrangements and disease severity scores. Both chronic pancreatitis groups showed significantly increased TCRbeta repertoire diversity and reduced clonality versus controls.

Libraries came from the immunoSEQ multiplex PCR assay. From pancreatic genomic DNA, the TCRbeta CDR3 region along with adjacent sequences was amplified and then sequenced. Concerning the study's data processing: Repertoire diversity was measured as a mean normalized Shannon-Wiener index, alongside productive clonality and productive rearrangement counts. The nonparametric Mann-Whitney U test was used to compare repertoire metrics between the control and chronic pancreatitis groups. CDR3beta sequences with identical amino acid composition and length across subjects were defined as shared clonotypes. TCRdb stores this immuneACCESS table with in-frame sequences only. Part of the clones is absent; in the studies checked, under half of the shortfall reflects unresolved V genes, and no reason is known for the rest. V and J calls and clone size are as listed in that table; D and trimming were resolved from the DNA. This sample lists more than 4,500 clones; about 70% were detected once. Clones ranked in the top ten supply under 8% of the sample.

This sequence was found in a human donor with chronic pancreatitis. The sequence links TRBV18 to TRBJ1-3, with a weak D call of TRBD1 (6 bases match). The sequencing input was pancreas tissue with hereditary chronic pancreatitis. This receptor has the CDR3 CASSPSRGASGNTIYF. The bases read TGTGCCAGCTCACCAAGCCGGGGGGCGAGTGGAAACACCATATATTTT.